The clone carrying this TCR beta chain has a handful of counts. V was trimmed by 4 bases and J by 7 bases, leaving 11 bases between them. Germline V gives CDR1 MNHNY, CDR2 SVGAGI (reference sequence). There are 12 residues in the CDR3. The entry originates in a study of T-cell memory formation after mild COVID-19. Each CDR3 protein gets one entry after TCRdb re-called the 5' RACE reads with MiXCR. Seen here are about 470,000 distinct CDR3 sequences, roughly 23% observed once, and the top ten hold approximately 13%. The gene calls are TRBV6-6 and TRBJ2-7; the D gene could be TRBD1 or TRBD2 (5 bases each). This clonotype was obtained from an adult woman who had mild COVID-19 (a few samples of this study predate the infection). Cell type and time point are not known. Input material: PBMCs or a T cell subset sorted from them (not recorded which). The CDR3 is CASSSGTGEQYF. CDR3 in DNA: TGTGCCAGCAGTTCCGGGACGGGGGAGCAGTACTTC.